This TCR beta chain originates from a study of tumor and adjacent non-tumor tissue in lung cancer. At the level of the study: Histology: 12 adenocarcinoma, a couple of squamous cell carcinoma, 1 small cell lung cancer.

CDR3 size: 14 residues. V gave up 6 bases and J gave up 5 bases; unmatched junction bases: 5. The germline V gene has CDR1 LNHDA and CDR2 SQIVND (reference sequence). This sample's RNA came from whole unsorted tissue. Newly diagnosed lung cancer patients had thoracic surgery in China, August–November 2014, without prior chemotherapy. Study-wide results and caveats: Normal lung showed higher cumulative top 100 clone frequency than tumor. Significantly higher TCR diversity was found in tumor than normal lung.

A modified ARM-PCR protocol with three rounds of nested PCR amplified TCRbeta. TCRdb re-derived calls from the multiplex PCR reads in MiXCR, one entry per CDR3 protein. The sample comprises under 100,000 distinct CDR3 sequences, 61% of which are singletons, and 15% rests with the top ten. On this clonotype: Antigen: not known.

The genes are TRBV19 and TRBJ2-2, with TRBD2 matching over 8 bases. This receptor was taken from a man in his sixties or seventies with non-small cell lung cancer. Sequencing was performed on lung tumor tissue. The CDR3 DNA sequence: TGTGCCAGTAGAGCGGCTAGCGGGACCGGGGAGCTGTTTTTT. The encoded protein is CASRAASGTGELFF.